This TCR beta chain is from a study of T cells in Graves' hyperthyroidism and ophthalmopathy. The CDR3 regions of TCR beta were amplified from RNA transcripts. First-round RT-PCR targeting the TCR CDR3 was performed with the HTBI primer set. TCRdb re-analysed the multiplex PCR reads in MiXCR, keeping a single row per CDR3 protein. The sample shows a few hundred thousand distinct CDR3 sequences, around 19% of them seen only once. Trimming pared 0 bases from V and 1 base from J, leaving 7 bases between. This CDR3 is 14 amino acids long. Germline values: CDR1 LGHNA, CDR2 YNFKEQ. In its sample, this clonotype was seen many times. Cells are PBMCs isolated from 10 ml of fresh blood.

The clonotype comes from a man in his forties or fifties with Graves' ophthalmopathy. The V call is TRBV4-2, the J call TRBJ2-7; D is unresolved. Sequencing used blood. The CDR3 sequence is CASSQDSTSYEQYF. For the CDR3, the DNA is TGTGCCAGCAGCCAAGACTCGACTTCCTACGAGCAGTACTTC.